A selection of T cell receptor beta chains follows, all from one sample in a study of T cell responses to AZD1222 COVID-19 vaccine. Assay: immunoSEQ multiplex PCR; the TCRdb copy retains only in-frame clones and omits some. The table lists some 180,000 clones, roughly 91% of them singletons. The starting material was peripheral blood, obtained 28 days after the second dose of the MenACWY control vaccine. These receptors were collected from an adult who received the MenACWY meningococcal vaccine as a control. Both conserved end residues are part of each CDR3. Size values are once, few and many counts, or a class for expanded clones, and some rows have none.

cdr3_aa | v_call | clone_size
CAWSPALFRDRVSGELFF | TRBV30 | .
CASSIDRTGTEAFF | TRBV19 | .
CASSYFGFGYEQYF | TRBV6-2/TRBV6-3 | .
CASSLGVDTGVLTDTQYF | TRBV5-8 | .
CAWSVRSGTAQYF | TRBV30 | .
CASSSYPGQGNQPQHF | TRBV6-2/TRBV6-3 | .
CASSDRALSNEKLFF | TRBV2 | .
CASNVGALNSEAFF | TRBV2 | .
CASSEAGAGYEQYF | TRBV6-1 | .
CASRNLGGNQPQHF | TRBV2 | few
CASSFGQGREKLFF | TRBV5-1 | few
CASSLVLGEETQYF | TRBV5-1 | .
CASSPGLIYNSPLHF | TRBV6-5 | .
CASSPPTAYGYTF | TRBV5-1 | .
CASSFNTGELFF | TRBV27 | .
CASGAGQTSSYNEQFF | TRBV30 | once
CASTLLTYGYTF | TRBV2 | .
CASSSTGTTNTEAFF | TRBV5-5 | .
CASSYLGTEREAFF | TRBV6-5 | .
CASSAGTNQPQHF | TRBV6-4 | .
CASSRLAGGADTQYF | TRBV3-1/TRBV3-2 | .
CASSPNYVGNQPQHF | TRBV7-2 | .
CAISDEVRNQPQHF | TRBV10-3 | .
CASSPGQGATGELFF | TRBV5-4 | .
CASSLGQALYEQYF | TRBV27 | .
CASSQRDTTNYGYTF | TRBV3-1/TRBV3-2 | .
CASSLASGPGTEAFF | TRBV7-2 | .
CASSQWDSSLRSYEQYF | TRBV11-3 | .
CASSLTGTGKETQYF | TRBV28 | .
CGRSGGARNEQFF | TRBV29-1 | .
CSAGEGDTEAFF | TRBV29-1 | .
CASSSSGQGQPQHF | TRBV5-4 | once
CASSLEGNSPLHF | TRBV7-9 | .
CASSMGAQTGETEAFF | TRBV19 | .
CASSGGTANIQYF | TRBV2 | .
CSVLPLNSYNEQFF | TRBV29-1 | .
CASSLRISNQPQHF | TRBV19 | .
CASSFSPSATYEQYF | TRBV11-2 | .
CASSYGGDSRQPQHF | TRBV5-4 | .
CASSPQTTNYGYTF | TRBV11-2 | .
CASSYSTGNTYEQYF | TRBV6-6 | .
CASSLIRGKRGTEAFF | TRBV5-6 | few
CASSHPRDPITDTQYF | TRBV23-1 | .
CASSRDSLNTEAFF | TRBV5-5 | .
CAISAQGTGNEKLFF | TRBV10-3 | .
CASSPGRAIYEQYF | TRBV18 | .
CASSFPSGGPDTQYF | TRBV5-4 | .